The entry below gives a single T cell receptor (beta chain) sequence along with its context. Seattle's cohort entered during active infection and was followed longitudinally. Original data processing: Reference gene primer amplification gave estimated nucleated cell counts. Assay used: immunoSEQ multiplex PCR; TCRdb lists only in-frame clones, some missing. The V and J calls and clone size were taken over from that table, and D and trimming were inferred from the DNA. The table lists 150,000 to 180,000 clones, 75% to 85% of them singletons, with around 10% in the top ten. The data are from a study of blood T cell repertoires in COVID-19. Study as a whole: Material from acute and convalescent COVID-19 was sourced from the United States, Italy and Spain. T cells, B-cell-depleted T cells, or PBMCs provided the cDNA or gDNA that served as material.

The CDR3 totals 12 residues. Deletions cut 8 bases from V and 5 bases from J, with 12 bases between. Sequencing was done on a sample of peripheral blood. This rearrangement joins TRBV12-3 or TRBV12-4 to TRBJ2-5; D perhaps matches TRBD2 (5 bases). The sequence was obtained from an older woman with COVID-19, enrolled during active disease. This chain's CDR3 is CASEFGGETQYF. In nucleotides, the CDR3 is TGTGCCAGCGAATTCGGAGGTGAGACCCAGTACTTC.